This T cell receptor beta chain emerged from a study of T cell responses to AZD1222 COVID-19 vaccine. Clones were sequenced by immunoSEQ multiplex PCR, and TCRdb holds only the in-frame ones, with some missing. The sample shows approximately 74,000 clones, about 85% of them seen only once. The source is an adult who received the AZD1222 COVID-19 vaccine. The specimen comprised peripheral blood, sampled 28 days after the second AZD1222 dose.

The CDR3 loop reads CASREGRDNEKLFF. CDR3 DNA: TGTGCCAGCAGGGAGGGACGGGATAATGAAAAACTGTTTTTT. The chain joins TRBV2 to TRBJ1-4; D possibly corresponds to TRBD1 (5 bases). The CDR3 is 14 residues long. Trimming left V 6 bases short and J 4 bases short, with 12 bases between. Germline lookup yields CDR1 SNHLY and CDR2 FYNNEI.